The 29 T cell receptor beta chains listed next were all sequenced from one sample in a study of blood T cell repertoires in COVID-19 (dated by TCRdb to the early 2020s). The library was made by the immunoSEQ multiplex PCR assay. TCRdb limited this immuneACCESS table to in-frame rearrangements with V and J called. A share of clones is missing; checked studies link under half to unresolved V genes, and the rest is unexplained. The sample profile shows under 150,000 clones; about 85% of them were found once. Of the sample, around 6.5% falls within the top ten clones. Sample: PBMCs or T cells enriched from blood (not recorded which). These receptors originate from a woman in her 40s who had recovered from COVID-19.

The V call is TRBV3-1 (or the pseudogene TRBV3-2), the J call TRBJ2-2; the match to TRBD2 covers 8 bases. This CDR3 region has 14 residues. The V gene end was trimmed by 6 bases and the J gene end by 2 bases; junction bases not matched to a gene: 2. The germline gives CDR1 LGHDT, CDR2 YNNKEL (reference sequence). The CDR3 nucleotides are TGTGCCAGCAGGAGCGGGAGAAACACCGGGGAGCTGTTTTTT. Protein: CASRSGRNTGELFF.

The chain combines TRBV5-1 with TRBJ2-5; 8 bases map to TRBD2. The germline gives CDR1 SGHRS, CDR2 YFSETQ. Germline trimming cut 3 bases from V and 5 bases from J; bases unmatched to any gene: 12. CDR3 size: 16 residues. The DNA for the CDR3 is TGCGCCAGCAGCTCTCACGCGCGGGGGGTGGCGGAGACCCAGTACTTC. This translates into CASSSHARGVAETQYF.

This chain links TRBV5-1 with TRBJ2-1, with D possibly TRBD2 on 5 matching bases. V dropped 8 bases and J dropped 0 bases, with 12 bases sitting between them. This CDR3 contains 14 residues. CDR1 and CDR2 from the germline V gene are SGHRS and YFSETQ. CDR3: CASAGDSSYNEQFF. The CDR3 DNA reads as TGCGCCAGTGCCGGGGATAGCTCCTACAATGAGCAGTTCTTC.

The chain recombines TRBV27 with TRBJ2-1; D not resolved. The CDR3 loop spans 12 amino acids. The V end lost 3 bases, the J end lost 5 bases, and 5 bases lay between the germline ends. Germline V gives CDR1 MNHEY, CDR2 SMNVEV (reference sequence). In DNA form, the CDR3 reads TGTGCCAGCAGTTTCCGGGACAATGAGCAGTTCTTC. It yields the protein CASSFRDNEQFF.

The chain carries TRBV6-5 and TRBJ1-5, with TRBD1 as a possible D gene (5 bases). CDR3 length: 13 residues. Germline loops: CDR1 MNHEY, CDR2 SVGAGI. Trimming cost V 2 bases and J 7 bases, with 9 bases left between them. The CDR3 reads CASSYGGGQPQHF. CDR3 DNA: TGTGCCAGCAGTTACGGGGGAGGCCAGCCCCAGCATTTT.

The chain links TRBV13 to TRBJ2-7, with TRBD2 matching over 7 bases. The CDR3 contains 15 residues. V shed 3 bases and J 0 bases; nucleotides not matched to a gene: 5. Looked up from germline, CDR1 is PRHDT and CDR2 is FYEKMQ (reference sequence). CDR3 residues: CASSLGGGPSYEQYF. In DNA form, the CDR3 reads TGTGCCAGCAGCTTGGGGGGGGGACCCTCCTACGAGCAGTACTTC.

The gene calls are TRBV4-1 and TRBJ1-5, with D hard to call. This CDR3 contains 13 residues. CDR1 is MGHRA, CDR2 YSYEKL, per germline. V lost 4 bases and J lost 6, with 10 bases in between. The CDR3 loop reads CASSLTVGQPQHF. The CDR3 DNA reads TGCGCCAGCAGCCTCACAGTGGGTCAGCCCCAGCATTTT.

The chain uses TRBV5-1 and TRBJ2-7; 7 bases match TRBD2. J gave up 7 bases and V 7 bases, and 11 bases lay outside the gene matches. The CDR3 has 13 amino acids. The germline V gene has CDR1 SGHRS and CDR2 YFSETQ. This chain's CDR3 is CASRIAGLGEQYF. The CDR3 region has the DNA TGCGCCAGCCGCATAGCGGGCCTCGGGGAGCAGTACTTC.

Written as DNA, the CDR3 is TGCGCCAGCAGCCAAGTTGAGAATGAGCAGTTCTTC. Its protein product is CASSQVENEQFF. V is TRBV4-1 and J is TRBJ2-1; D gene unclear. The CDR3 extends over 12 amino acids. Per germline, CDR1 MGHRA and CDR2 YSYEKL. V was pared by 1 base and J by 7 bases, with 5 bases between.

V is TRBV6-5 and J is TRBJ2-1; D ambiguous. V shed 5 bases and J shed 2 bases, with 4 bases lying between them. This CDR3 spans 12 amino acids. The germline gives CDR1 MNHEY, CDR2 SVGAGI. DNA for the CDR3: TGTGCCAGCAGTCTAACCTACAATGAGCAGTTCTTC. Translating gives CASSLTYNEQFF.

The genes are TRBV24-1 and TRBJ2-1, with 7 nucleotides matching TRBD1. V dropped 5 bases and J dropped 4; count of bases not matched to a gene: 13. CDR3 length equals 17 residues. Germline V gives CDR1 KGHDR, CDR2 SFDVKD. CDR3 nucleotides: TGTGCCACCAGTGCCTCCGCCGGGACAGAATTGTACAATGAGCAGTTCTTC. Translated, it gives CATSASAGTELYNEQFF.

The V gene is TRBV9, the J gene TRBJ2-7; 9 bases align to TRBD2. Germline-derived CDR1 and CDR2 are SGDLS and YYNGEE. V lost 0 bases, J lost 7 bases, and 8 bases stayed unmatched. This CDR3 has 15 amino acids. CDR3 residues: CASSVEVAGAVEQYF. The CDR3 DNA follows: TGTGCCAGCAGCGTAGAAGTAGCGGGAGCGGTTGAGCAGTACTTC.

This chain uses TRBV5-6 with TRBJ1-2; TRBD1 is a possible D gene (6 bases). Deletions cut 4 bases from V and 4 bases from J, with 14 bases between. Looked up from germline, CDR1 is SGHDT and CDR2 is YYEEEE. This CDR3 spans 14 amino acids. The CDR3 DNA follows: TGTGCCAGCAGCCGGGACATGAACAGCTATGGCTACACCTTC. Its protein product is CASSRDMNSYGYTF.

This sequence joins TRBV30 and TRBJ1-2, with a weak D call TRBD1 (6 bases). V was pared by 2 bases and J by 5 bases, with 12 bases between. This CDR3 spans 13 amino acids. Germline CDR1 GTSNPN, CDR2 SVGIG (reference sequence). CDR3 residues: CAWSPIGTYGYTF. The CDR3 DNA is TGTGCCTGGAGTCCTATTGGGACATATGGCTACACCTTC.

This chain joins TRBV5-1 and TRBJ2-7, with 9 bases that match TRBD2. The CDR3 is made up of 18 amino acids. With V trimmed by 0 bases and J by 3 bases, 13 bases remained unmatched. In germline, CDR1 is SGHRS, CDR2 YFSETQ. Here the CDR3 reads CASSLDSPLFSGSYEQYF. The CDR3 nucleotides read TGCGCCAGCAGCTTGGATTCCCCCCTTTTTAGCGGGAGCTACGAGCAGTACTTC.

The V and J genes are TRBV6-1 and TRBJ2-1; tentative D call: TRBD2 (6 bases). This CDR3 region has 17 residues. V was clipped by 4 bases and J by 6 bases, with 22 bases between them. Germline CDR1 and CDR2: MNHNS and SASEGT. The CDR3 sequence is CASSVFRVEGLGNEQFF. The CDR3 DNA sequence: TGTGCCAGCAGTGTTTTCCGCGTGGAGGGGCTGGGCAATGAGCAGTTCTTC.

This clone has only one observation. The J gene is TRBJ1-1, the V gene TRBV25-1; 7 bases align to TRBD1. With V trimmed by 0 bases and J by 7 bases, 11 bases remained unmatched. From germline, CDR1 is MGHDK and CDR2 SYGVNS. This CDR3 region has 16 residues. The CDR3: CASSEYSGTAAVEAFF. As DNA, the CDR3 is TGTGCCAGCAGTGAATATTCAGGGACAGCTGCTGTTGAAGCTTTCTTT.

The rearrangement links TRBV27 to TRBJ2-7; tentatively, D is TRBD2 (6 bases). The CDR3 is 14 amino acids. Germline values: CDR1 MNHEY, CDR2 SMNVEV (reference sequence). V shed 3 bases and J shed 5 bases, with 14 bases lying between them. The CDR3 loop reads CASSFRRDRDEQYF. CDR3 in DNA: TGTGCCAGCAGTTTCCGGCGGGATCGGGACGAGCAGTACTTC.

V gene TRBV4-1 combines with J gene TRBJ1-1; D not resolved. This CDR3 region has 14 residues. Germline V CDR1 and CDR2: MGHRA, YSYEKL. Trimming removed 1 base at V and 0 bases at J, with 6 bases between. The CDR3 region has the DNA TGCGCCAGCAGCCAAGGAGGCGTGAACACTGAAGCTTTCTTT. Its protein is CASSQGGVNTEAFF.

The rearrangement uses TRBV9 and TRBJ2-6; D may be TRBD1 (6 bases). The CDR3 length is 20 residues. Trimming stripped 0 bases from V and 4 bases from J, with 23 bases between. Per germline, CDR1 SGDLS and CDR2 YYNGEE. The CDR3 sequence: CASSVARDRTPYLGANVLTF. DNA of the CDR3: TGTGCCAGCAGCGTAGCCCGAGACAGGACTCCTTATCTCGGGGCCAACGTCCTGACTTTC.

V and J are TRBV3-1 (or the pseudogene TRBV3-2) and TRBJ2-2; the D gene is possibly TRBD1 (6 bases). V was pared by 4 bases and J by 3 bases, with 18 bases between. CDR1 is LGHDT, CDR2 YNNKEL, per germline (reference sequence). The CDR3 loop spans 17 amino acids. CDR3 nucleotides: TGTGCCAGCAGCCGTACTGAACAGGGATATCACACCGGGGAGCTGTTTTTT. Encoded protein: CASSRTEQGYHTGELFF.

This sequence joins TRBV27 and TRBJ1-3; D is perhaps TRBD1 (6 bases). The CDR3 sequence is 17 residues long. The germline V gene encodes CDR1 MNHEY and CDR2 SMNVEV (reference sequence). V was shortened by 5 bases and J by 0 bases, with 17 bases between the two germline ends. The CDR3 DNA reads as TGTGCCAGCAGTCCCCGACAGGATAAGCGCTCTGGAAACACCATATATTTT. Translating gives CASSPRQDKRSGNTIYF.

The rearrangement uses TRBV6-2 or TRBV6-3 and TRBJ1-1; the match to TRBD1 covers 8 bases. The CDR3 runs to 14 residues. CDR1 is MNHEY, CDR2 SVGEGT, per germline. V lost 5 bases, J lost 3 bases, and 5 bases stayed unmatched. For the CDR3, the DNA is TGTGCCAGCAGTCAACAGGGGGAAGACACTGAAGCTTTCTTT. The encoded protein is CASSQQGEDTEAFF.

The chain joins TRBV20-1 to TRBJ2-1; 8 bases are a match to TRBD2. V gave up 3 bases and J gave up 8 bases; unmatched junction bases: 12. The germline gives CDR1 DFQATT, CDR2 SNEGSKA (reference sequence). The CDR3 contains 15 residues. The CDR3 spells CSASPMVAGYDEQFF. Here the CDR3 DNA reads TGCAGTGCTAGTCCCATGGTAGCGGGATACGATGAGCAGTTCTTC.

V gene TRBV11-2 combines with J gene TRBJ1-6; 7 bases fit TRBD1. This CDR3 region has 16 residues. The junction had 2 bases not matched to a gene; V was cut back by 0 bases and J by 3 bases. Germline V gene data show CDR1 as SGHAT and CDR2 as FQNNGV. This CDR3 reads CASSLEAGGYNSPLHF. The CDR3 nucleotides are TGTGCCAGCAGCTTAGAAGCAGGGGGCTATAATTCACCCCTCCACTTT.

The sample holds one count of this clone. The chain has TRBV18 and TRBJ2-1; D is possibly TRBD1 (5 bases). Germline CDR1 is KGHSH and CDR2 is LQKENI. V shed 4 bases and J shed 2 bases, with 15 bases lying between them. The CDR3 sequence is 16 residues long. The CDR3 nucleotides read TGTGCCAGCTCACTAGGGGCAGCGACAGCCTACAATGAGCAGTTCTTC. It encodes CASSLGAATAYNEQFF.

V and J are TRBV7-2 and TRBJ2-2; D gene uncertain. V was shortened by 4 bases and J by 1 base, with 4 bases between the two germline ends. Germline V CDR1 and CDR2: SGHTA, FQGNSA. This CDR3 has 13 amino acids. CDR3: CASSSVNTGELFF. In nucleotides, the CDR3 is TGTGCCAGCAGCTCTGTGAACACCGGGGAGCTGTTTTTT.

The rearrangement joins TRBV7-9 to TRBJ1-1, with D unresolved. Trimming pared 7 bases from V and 7 bases from J, leaving 22 bases between. The germline gives CDR1 SEHNR, CDR2 FQNEAQ (reference sequence). This CDR3 comprises 15 residues. The CDR3 loop is CASTNLITPGGEAFF. The CDR3 DNA follows: TGTGCCAGCACCAACCTCATAACCCCGGGAGGTGAAGCTTTCTTT.

The chain has TRBV27 and TRBJ1-2; D gene ambiguous. The CDR3 runs 15 residues. Germline CDR1 reads MNHEY; CDR2 reads SMNVEV (reference sequence). Trimming shortened V by 8 bases and J by 4 bases, and 20 bases separated the two germline ends. The CDR3 sequence: CASRTISGNIYGYTF. In DNA, the CDR3 is TGTGCCAGCCGAACCATCTCCGGGAACATCTATGGCTACACCTTC.